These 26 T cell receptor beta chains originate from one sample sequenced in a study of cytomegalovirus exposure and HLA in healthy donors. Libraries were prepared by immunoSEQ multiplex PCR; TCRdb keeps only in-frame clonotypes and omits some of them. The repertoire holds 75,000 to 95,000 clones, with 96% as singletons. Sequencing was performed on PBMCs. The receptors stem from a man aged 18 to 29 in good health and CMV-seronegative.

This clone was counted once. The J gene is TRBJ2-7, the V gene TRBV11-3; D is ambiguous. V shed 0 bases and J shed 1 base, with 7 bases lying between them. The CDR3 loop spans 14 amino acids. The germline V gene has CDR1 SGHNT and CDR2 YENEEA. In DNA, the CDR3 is TGTGCCAGCAGCTTAGATGGGCAGTCCTACGAGCAGTACTTC. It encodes CASSLDGQSYEQYF.

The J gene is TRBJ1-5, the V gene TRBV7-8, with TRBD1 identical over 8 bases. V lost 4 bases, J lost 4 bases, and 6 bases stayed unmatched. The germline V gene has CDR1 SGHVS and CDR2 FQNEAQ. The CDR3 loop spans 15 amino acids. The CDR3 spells CASSSGQGGNQPQHF. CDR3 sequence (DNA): TGTGCCAGCAGCTCCGGACAGGGAGGAAATCAGCCCCAGCATTTT. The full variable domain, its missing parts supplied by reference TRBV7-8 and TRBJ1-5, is GAGVSQSPRYKVAKRGQDVALRCDPISGHVSLFWYQQALGQGPEFLTYFQNEAQLDKSGLPSDRFFAERPEGSVSTLKIQRTQQEDSAVYLCASSSGQGGNQPQHFGDGTRLSIL.

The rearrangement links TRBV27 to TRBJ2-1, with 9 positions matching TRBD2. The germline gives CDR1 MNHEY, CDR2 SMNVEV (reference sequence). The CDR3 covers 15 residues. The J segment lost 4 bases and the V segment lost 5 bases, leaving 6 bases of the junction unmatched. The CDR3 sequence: CASSHRLAEYNEQFF. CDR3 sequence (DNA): TGTGCCAGCAGTCACCGACTAGCGGAGTACAATGAGCAGTTCTTC.

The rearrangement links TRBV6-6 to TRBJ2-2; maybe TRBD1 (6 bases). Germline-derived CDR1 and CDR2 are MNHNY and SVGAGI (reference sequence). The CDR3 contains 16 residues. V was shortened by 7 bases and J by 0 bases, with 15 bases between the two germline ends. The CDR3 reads CASMDEGVANTGELFF. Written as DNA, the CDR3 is TGTGCCAGCATGGACGAGGGGGTGGCGAACACCGGGGAGCTGTTTTTT.

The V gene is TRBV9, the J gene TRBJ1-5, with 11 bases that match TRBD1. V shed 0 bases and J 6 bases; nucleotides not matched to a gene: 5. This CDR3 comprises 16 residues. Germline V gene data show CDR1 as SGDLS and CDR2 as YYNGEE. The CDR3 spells CASSVDPGTGGQPQHF. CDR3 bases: TGTGCCAGCAGCGTAGATCCAGGGACAGGGGGTCAGCCCCAGCATTTT.

The chain's CDR3 is CASRKDRESSYEQYV. In DNA form, the CDR3 reads TGTGCCAGCAGGAAGGACAGGGAAAGCTCCTACGAGCAGTACGTC. The chain links TRBV6-1 to TRBJ2-7; 8 bases are a match to TRBD1. The CDR3 sequence is 15 residues long. Looked up from germline, CDR1 is MNHNS and CDR2 is SASEGT. V dropped 6 bases and J dropped 0; count of bases not matched to a gene: 7.

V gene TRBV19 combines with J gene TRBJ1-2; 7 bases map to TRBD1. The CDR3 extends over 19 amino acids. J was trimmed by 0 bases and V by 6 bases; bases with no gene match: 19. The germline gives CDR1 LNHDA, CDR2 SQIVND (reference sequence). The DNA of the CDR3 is TGTGCCAGTAGGAAATACCGACTGGAACAGGGGTGGTCTAACTATGGCTACACCTTC. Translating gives CASRKYRLEQGWSNYGYTF. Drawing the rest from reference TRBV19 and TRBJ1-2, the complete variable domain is DGGITQSPKYLFRKEGQNVTLSCEQNLNHDAMYWYRQDPGQGLRLIYYSQIVNDFQKGDIAEGYSVSREKKESFPLTVTSAQKNPTAFYLCASRKYRLEQGWSNYGYTFGSGTRLTVV.

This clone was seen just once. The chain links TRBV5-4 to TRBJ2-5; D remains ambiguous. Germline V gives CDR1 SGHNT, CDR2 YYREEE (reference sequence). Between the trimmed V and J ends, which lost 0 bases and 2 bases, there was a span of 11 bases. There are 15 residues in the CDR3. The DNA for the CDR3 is TGTGCCAGCAGCTTGGCTAGTACCAATCAAGAGACCCAGTACTTC. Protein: CASSLASTNQETQYF.

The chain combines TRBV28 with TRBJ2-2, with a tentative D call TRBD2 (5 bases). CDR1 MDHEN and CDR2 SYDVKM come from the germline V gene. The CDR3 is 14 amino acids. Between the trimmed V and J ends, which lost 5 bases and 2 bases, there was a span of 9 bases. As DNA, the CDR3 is TGTGCCAGCAGTCTGCCGGGAAACACCGGGGAGCTGTTTTTT. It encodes CASSLPGNTGELFF.

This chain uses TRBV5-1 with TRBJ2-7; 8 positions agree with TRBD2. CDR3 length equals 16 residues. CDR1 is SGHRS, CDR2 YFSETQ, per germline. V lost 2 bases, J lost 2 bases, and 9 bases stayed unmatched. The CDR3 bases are TGCGCCAGCAGCTTTGATCAGCGGGAGCTAGCCTACGAGCAGTACTTC. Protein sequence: CASSFDQRELAYEQYF.

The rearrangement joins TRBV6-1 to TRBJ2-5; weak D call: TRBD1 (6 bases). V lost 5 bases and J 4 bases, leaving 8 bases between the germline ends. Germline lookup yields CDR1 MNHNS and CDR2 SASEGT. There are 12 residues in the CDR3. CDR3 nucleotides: TGTGCCAGCAGTCCCAGGGGAGAGACCCAGTACTTC. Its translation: CASSPRGETQYF.

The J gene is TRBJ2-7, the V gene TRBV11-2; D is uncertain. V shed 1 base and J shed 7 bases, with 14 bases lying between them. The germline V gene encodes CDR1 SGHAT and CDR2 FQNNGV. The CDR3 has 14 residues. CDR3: CASSLVPKTGEQYV. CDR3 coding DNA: TGTGCCAGCAGCTTAGTACCTAAGACTGGGGAGCAGTACGTC.

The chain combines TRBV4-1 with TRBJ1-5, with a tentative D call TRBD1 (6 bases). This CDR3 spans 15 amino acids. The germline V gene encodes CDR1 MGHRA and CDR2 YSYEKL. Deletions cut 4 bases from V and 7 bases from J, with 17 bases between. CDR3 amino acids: CASSLESGGGQPQHF. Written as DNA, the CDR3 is TGCGCCAGCAGCCTAGAGTCGGGGGGCGGGCAGCCCCAGCATTTT.

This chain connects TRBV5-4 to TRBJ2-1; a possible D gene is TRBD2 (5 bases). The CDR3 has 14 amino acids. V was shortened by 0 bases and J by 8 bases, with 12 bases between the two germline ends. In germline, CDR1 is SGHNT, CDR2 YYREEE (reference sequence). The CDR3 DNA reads TGTGCCAGCAGCTTGGTGGGAGTCAGCGATGAGCAGTTCTTC. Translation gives CASSLVGVSDEQFF.

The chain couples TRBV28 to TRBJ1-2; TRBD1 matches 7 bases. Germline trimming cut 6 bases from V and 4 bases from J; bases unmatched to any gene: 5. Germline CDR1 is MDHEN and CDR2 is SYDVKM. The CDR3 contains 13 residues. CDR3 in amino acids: CASSPGQFYGYTF. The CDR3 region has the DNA TGTGCCAGCAGCCCGGGACAGTTCTATGGCTACACCTTC.

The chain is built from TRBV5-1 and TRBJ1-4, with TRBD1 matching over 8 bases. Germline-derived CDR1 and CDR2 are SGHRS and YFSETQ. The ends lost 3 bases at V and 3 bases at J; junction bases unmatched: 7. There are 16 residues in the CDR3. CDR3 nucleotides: TGCGCCAGCAGCTGGACAGGGATTGGCGCTAATGAAAAACTGTTTTTT. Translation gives CASSWTGIGANEKLFF.

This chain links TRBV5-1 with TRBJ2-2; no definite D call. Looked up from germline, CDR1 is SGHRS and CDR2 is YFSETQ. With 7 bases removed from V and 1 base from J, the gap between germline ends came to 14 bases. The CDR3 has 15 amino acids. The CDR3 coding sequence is TGCGCCAGCCTCCTAAGGCCGGGGAACACCGGGGAGCTGTTTTTT. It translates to CASLLRPGNTGELFF.

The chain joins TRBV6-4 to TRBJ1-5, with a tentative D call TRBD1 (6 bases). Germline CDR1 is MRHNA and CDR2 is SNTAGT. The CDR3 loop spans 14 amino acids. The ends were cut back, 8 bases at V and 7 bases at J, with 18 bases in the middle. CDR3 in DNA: TGTGCCAGCCGAAAGGGAGGGGGGGCCCAGCCCCAGCATTTT. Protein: CASRKGGGAQPQHF.

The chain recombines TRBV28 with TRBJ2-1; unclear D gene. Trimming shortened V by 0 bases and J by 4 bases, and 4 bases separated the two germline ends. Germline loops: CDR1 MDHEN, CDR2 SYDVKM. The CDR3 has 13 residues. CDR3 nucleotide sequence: TGTGCCAGCAGTTTATGGACTTACAATGAGCAGTTCTTC. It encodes CASSLWTYNEQFF.

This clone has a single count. CDR3 bases: TGTGCCAGCAGCCCCCTTCCCCGACAGGGTTCGAACACCGGGGAGCTGTTTTTT. It codes for CASSPLPRQGSNTGELFF. The V call is TRBV9, the J call TRBJ2-2, with 7 positions matching TRBD1. V was clipped by 4 bases and J by 0 bases; unmatched bases: 12. The CDR3 sequence is 18 residues long. Germline CDR1 SGDLS, CDR2 YYNGEE.

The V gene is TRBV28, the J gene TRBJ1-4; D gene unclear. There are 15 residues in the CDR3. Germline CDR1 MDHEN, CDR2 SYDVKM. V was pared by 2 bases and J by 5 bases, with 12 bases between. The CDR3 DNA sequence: TGTGCCAGCAGTTTAGTCTCGGCAGGAAATGAAAAACTGTTTTTT. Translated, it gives CASSLVSAGNEKLFF.

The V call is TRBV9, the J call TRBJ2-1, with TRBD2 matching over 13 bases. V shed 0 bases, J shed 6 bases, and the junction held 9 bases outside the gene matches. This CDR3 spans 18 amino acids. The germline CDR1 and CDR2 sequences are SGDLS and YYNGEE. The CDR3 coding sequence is TGTGCCAGCAGCGTAGCTAGTGGACTAGCGGGAGAAGGCAATGAGCAGTTCTTC. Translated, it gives CASSVASGLAGEGNEQFF.

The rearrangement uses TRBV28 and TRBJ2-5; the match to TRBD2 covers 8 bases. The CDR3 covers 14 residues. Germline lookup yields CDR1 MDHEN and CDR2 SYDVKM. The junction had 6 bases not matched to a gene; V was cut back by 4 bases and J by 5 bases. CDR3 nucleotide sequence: TGTGCCAGCAGTTCGAAAGCGGGAGTGGAGACCCAGTACTTC. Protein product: CASSSKAGVETQYF.

The CDR3 reads CASGLWIADTGELFF. The CDR3 DNA is TGTGCTAGTGGTTTGTGGATAGCGGACACCGGGGAGCTGTTTTTT. The genes are TRBV12-5 and TRBJ2-2, with D tentatively TRBD2 (6 bases). This CDR3 contains 15 residues. Germline assignment: CDR1 LGHNT and CDR2 FRNRAP. Trimming took off 2 bases at V and 3 bases at J, with 10 bases between the two ends.

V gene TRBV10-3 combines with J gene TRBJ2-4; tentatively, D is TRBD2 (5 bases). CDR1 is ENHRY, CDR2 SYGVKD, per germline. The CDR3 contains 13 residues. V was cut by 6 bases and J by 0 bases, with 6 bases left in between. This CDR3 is CAIRGEAKNIQYF. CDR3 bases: TGTGCCATCAGGGGAGAAGCCAAAAACATTCAGTACTTC.

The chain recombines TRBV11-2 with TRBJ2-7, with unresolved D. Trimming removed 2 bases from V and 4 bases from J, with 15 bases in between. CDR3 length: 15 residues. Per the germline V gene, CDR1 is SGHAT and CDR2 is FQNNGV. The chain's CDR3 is CASSLSRSGSYEQYF. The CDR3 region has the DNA TGTGCCAGCAGCTTAAGCCGGAGTGGGTCTTACGAGCAGTACTTC. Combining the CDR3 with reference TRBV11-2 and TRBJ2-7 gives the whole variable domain EAGVAQSPRYKIIEKRQSVAFWCNPISGHATLYWYQQILGQGPKLLIQFQNNGVVDDSQLPKDRFSAERLKGVDSTLKIQPAKLEDSAVYLCASSLSRSGSYEQYFGPGTRLTVT.